Below are 13 T cell receptor beta chains sequenced from a single sample in a study of CXCR3-negative and CXCR3-positive naive CD8 T cells. UMI-labeled 5' RACE yielded the TRB cDNA libraries. Reprocessing the 5' RACE reads, TCRdb reports a single entry for every CDR3 protein and omits DNA. This sample's table reports under 25,000 distinct CDR3 sequences. Sample: memory CD8+ T cells from blood. These receptors were collected from a human donor in good health. Some clones in this sample may be carry-over from other donors' samples.

The chain combines TRBV28 with TRBJ2-7; TCRdb calls TRBD2, which cannot be checked without DNA. The germline V gene has CDR1 MDHEN and CDR2 SYDVKM. CDR3 size: 17 residues. This CDR3 reads CASSPTPRIGGLGGQYF. The full variable domain, completed using reference TRBV28 and TRBJ2-7, is DVKVTQSSRYLVKRTGEKVFLECVQDMDHENMFWYRQDPGLGLRLIYFSYDVKMKEKGDIPEGYSVSREKKERFSLILESASTNQTSMYLCASSPTPRIGGLGGQYFGPGTRLTVT.

V gene TRBV7-3 combines with J gene TRBJ2-3. CDR3 size: 12 residues. Per the germline V gene, CDR1 is SGHTA and CDR2 is FQGTGA. CDR3 protein: CASSLLSDTQYF.

CDR3 sequence reads: CASQGGGSDTQYF. This rearrangement joins TRBV19 to TRBJ2-3; TCRdb gives TRBD2 as the D gene, but with no DNA this cannot be confirmed. Germline CDR1 LNHDA, CDR2 SQIVND (reference sequence). This CDR3 contains 13 residues. The full variable domain, its missing parts supplied by reference TRBV19 and TRBJ2-3, is DGGITQSPKYLFRKEGQNVTLSCEQNLNHDAMYWYRQDPGQGLRLIYYSQIVNDFQKGDIAEGYSVSREKKESFPLTVTSAQKNPTAFYLCASQGGGSDTQYFGPGTRLTVL.

V is TRBV7-6 and J is TRBJ2-1; without DNA, the TCRdb call of TRBD1 cannot be checked. This CDR3 contains 19 residues. Germline CDR1 SGHVS, CDR2 FNYEAQ. The chain's CDR3 is CASSLEPPGGSSSYNEQFF.

The chain is built from TRBV28 and TRBJ2-3. The length of the CDR3 is 13 residues. The germline V gene encodes CDR1 MDHEN and CDR2 SYDVKM. The CDR3 protein is CASSLDMPDTQYF.

The chain uses TRBV7-9 and TRBJ2-6; TCRdb's D gene call, TRBD1, goes unchecked for lack of DNA. This CDR3 has 17 residues. The germline V gene encodes CDR1 SEHNR and CDR2 FQNEAQ (reference sequence). The CDR3 is CASSWGRAETGANVLTF.

The chain couples TRBV29-1 to TRBJ1-2; the D call from TCRdb, TRBD1, cannot be confirmed without DNA. Germline CDR1 reads SQVTM; CDR2 reads ANQGSEA. This CDR3 is 12 amino acids long. CDR3 loop: CSVEKGSFGYTF.

V is TRBV6-1 and J is TRBJ2-4; TCRdb's D gene call, TRBD1, goes unchecked for lack of DNA. CDR3 length equals 11 residues. Germline lookup yields CDR1 MNHNS and CDR2 SASEGT. CDR3 sequence reads: CAAGEDRDRYF.

The chain joins TRBV7-2 to TRBJ2-7; TCRdb's D call of TRBD1 is untestable without DNA. CDR1 and CDR2 (germline): SGHTA, FQGNSA. CDR3 length equals 15 residues. CDR3 region: CASSLTGTGQYEQYF.

CDR3: CSVEDPGGIYNEQFF. This rearrangement joins TRBV29-1 to TRBJ2-1; the D gene TCRdb calls, TRBD2, cannot be checked with no DNA. Germline CDR1 and CDR2: SQVTM and ANQGSEA. The CDR3 totals 15 residues.

This chain connects TRBV20-1 to TRBJ2-5; the TRBD1 assignment by TCRdb is unverifiable without DNA. CDR3 length equals 11 residues. Germline V gene sequence: CDR1 DFQATT, CDR2 SNEGSKA (reference sequence). The CDR3 loop is CSASEVQGLNF.

This chain connects TRBV12-3 or TRBV12-4 to TRBJ2-1; the D gene TCRdb calls, TRBD1, cannot be checked with no DNA. CDR3 size: 15 residues. The CDR3: CASSLRGQTHNEQFF.

The chain couples TRBV29-1 to TRBJ1-1; the TRBD1 assignment by TCRdb is unverifiable without DNA. CDR3 length equals 17 residues. The germline CDR1 and CDR2 sequences are SQVTM and ANQGSEA. The CDR3 here is CSVVLANRESSNTEAFF.